These 17 T cell receptor beta chains originate from one sample sequenced in a study of STAT5B mutations in CD4+ large granular lymphocyte leukemia (dated by TCRdb to 2022 to 2024). The library was made by the immunoSEQ multiplex PCR assay. Here the immuneACCESS table is served through TCRdb, limited to in-frame sequences with V and J called. Missing clones are a known gap in these copies; in checked studies unresolved V genes cover under half, and the rest lacks a known reason. Across this sample there are about 29,000 clones, with approximately 80% seen only once. The ten biggest clones cover approximately 6.2% of the sample. The material sequenced was CD4+ T cells from blood buffy coats. The source is a human donor in good health.

The rearrangement uses TRBV6-1 and TRBJ2-3, with D perhaps TRBD2 (7 bases). CDR3 length equals 18 residues. Germline CDR1 reads MNHNS; CDR2 reads SASEGT. V was clipped by 2 bases and J by 6 bases, with 24 bases between them. The CDR3, as DNA: TGTGCCAGCAGTGAAAGAAAAGGCGGGGGCGGTATATGGGATACGCAGTATTTT. Translation: CASSERKGGGGIWDTQYF.

The chain carries TRBV5-8 and TRBJ2-7; D may correspond to TRBD1 or TRBD2 (5 bases each). Looked up from germline, CDR1 is SGHTS and CDR2 is YDEGEE. Trimming stripped 4 bases from V and 5 bases from J, with 16 bases between. The length of the CDR3 is 14 residues. As DNA, the CDR3 is TGTGCCAGCAGCCGGGGTCGGGGCCTTGACGAGCAGTACGTC. Translated: CASSRGRGLDEQYV.

The chain employs TRBV4-1 and TRBJ1-3; unclear D gene. In germline, CDR1 is MGHRA, CDR2 YSYEKL. V was pared by 0 bases and J by 0 bases, with 9 bases between. The CDR3 is 16 residues long. CDR3 in amino acids: CASSQEGRRSGNTIYF. In DNA, the CDR3 is TGCGCCAGCAGCCAAGAAGGGCGCCGCTCTGGAAACACCATATATTTT.

This chain links TRBV6-5 with TRBJ1-2; D not certain. The ends were cut back, 0 bases at V and 4 bases at J, with 15 bases in the middle. Germline-derived CDR1 and CDR2 are MNHEY and SVGAGI. The CDR3 sequence is 16 residues long. The CDR3 region has the DNA TGTGCCAGCAGTTACTCAAGCAGGCCAACCTTCTATGGCTACACCTTC. This gives the protein CASSYSSRPTFYGYTF.

The genes are TRBV2 and TRBJ1-5; 10 nucleotides align to TRBD1. There are 13 residues in the CDR3. Trimming cost V 7 bases and J 7 bases; bases outside gene matches: 4. CDR1 and CDR2 from the germline V gene are SNHLY and FYNNEI. The CDR3 DNA sequence: TGTGCCAGCACAGGGACAGGGGTCCAGCCCCAGCATTTT. Translated: CASTGTGVQPQHF.

The genes are TRBV5-5 and TRBJ1-1, with D unclear. Germline CDR1 is SGHKS and CDR2 is YYEKEE (reference sequence). This CDR3 has 13 residues. Trimming stripped 1 base from V and 2 bases from J, with 6 bases between. CDR3 in amino acids: CASSLTVNTEAFF. The CDR3 DNA reads TGTGCCAGCAGCTTGACAGTTAACACTGAAGCTTTCTTT.

This chain links TRBV5-6 with TRBJ2-3; D is ambiguous. This CDR3 has 16 residues. Germline CDR1 SGHDT, CDR2 YYEEEE. V was clipped by 1 base and J by 0 bases, with 12 bases between them. The CDR3 reads CASSLRTFFSTDTQYF. The CDR3 nucleotides read TGTGCCAGCAGCTTGCGTACATTCTTCAGCACAGATACGCAGTATTTT.

This chain links TRBV2 with TRBJ2-5; TRBD1 or TRBD2 may be the D gene (5 bases each). Germline V lookup: CDR1 SNHLY, CDR2 FYNNEI. The CDR3 sequence is 14 residues long. V was shortened by 6 bases and J by 5 bases, with 16 bases between the two germline ends. Here the CDR3 DNA reads TGTGCCAGCAGCGACAGTTACGGGGCGGAGACCCAGTACTTC. This gives the protein CASSDSYGAETQYF.

The chain uses TRBV5-8 and TRBJ1-5; D unclear. Germline CDR1 SGHTS, CDR2 YDEGEE. The CDR3 extends over 15 amino acids. V lost 0 bases and J lost 4, with 11 bases in between. The CDR3: CASSLARTRNQPQHF. The CDR3 DNA reads as TGTGCCAGCAGCTTGGCCCGGACTCGGAATCAGCCCCAGCATTTT.

Comments on this clone: The germline gene is not matched at one end of the junction; a read error may be the cause. The chain couples TRBV7-7 to TRBJ2-5, with TRBD2 matching 7 bases. Germline assignment: CDR1 SSHAT and CDR2 FNYEAQ (reference sequence). This CDR3 spans 15 amino acids. The CDR3, as DNA: TGTGCTAGCAGCGTTGACTGGGGGGGACAAGAGACCCAGTACTTC. As protein: CASSVDWGGQETQYF.

V gene TRBV10-3 combines with J gene TRBJ1-2; the D is unclear. This CDR3 has 18 residues. The V gene's germline CDR1 is ENHRY and CDR2 SYGVKD. V shed 0 bases and J shed 1 base, with 18 bases lying between them. The CDR3 spells CAISESLVHSSHNYGYTF. In nucleotides, the CDR3 is TGTGCCATCAGTGAGTCCCTAGTCCATTCATCTCATAACTATGGCTACACCTTC.

The chain joins TRBV29-1 to TRBJ2-3; a weak D match, TRBD2 (6 bases). CDR3 size: 12 residues. Trimming shortened V by 7 bases and J by 0 bases, and 8 bases separated the two germline ends. Germline V gene sequence: CDR1 SQVTM, CDR2 ANQGSEA. The CDR3 DNA reads TGCAGCGGCGGGACTAGCACAGATACGCAGTATTTT. Amino acid sequence: CSGGTSTDTQYF.

This clone has just one count. The chain employs TRBV7-2 and TRBJ2-3; the match to TRBD2 covers 9 bases. Germline lookup yields CDR1 SGHTA and CDR2 FQGNSA. The CDR3 length is 15 residues. Trimming at V came to 0 bases and at J to 5 bases, leaving 3 bases not matched to a gene. The CDR3 DNA reads TGTGCCAGCAGCTTAGCTAGCGGGGGAATAGATACGCAGTATTTT. Translated: CASSLASGGIDTQYF.

The chain couples TRBV11-3 to TRBJ2-1, with 8 bases lining up with TRBD1. Looked up from germline, CDR1 is SGHNT and CDR2 is YENEEA. CDR3 size: 13 residues. J lost 15 bases, V lost 1 base, and 8 bases had no gene match. The CDR3 sequence is CASSLVSGGVMFF. The CDR3 DNA sequence: TGTGCCAGCAGCTTAGTGTCAGGGGGCGTTATGTTCTTC.

The CDR3 loop is CASSLMASSSYGYTF. The CDR3 bases are TGTGCCAGCAGCTTGATGGCCTCTTCCTCCTATGGCTACACCTTC. The chain couples TRBV7-2 to TRBJ1-2; D unresolved. There are 15 residues in the CDR3. Germline loops: CDR1 SGHTA, CDR2 FQGNSA. Trimming took 3 bases from V and 4 from J, leaving 15 bases between them.

The V call is TRBV7-9, the J call TRBJ2-1; D gene uncertain. This CDR3 is 16 amino acids long. The germline V and J ends were trimmed by 1 base and 6 bases, with 16 bases remaining between them. Per germline, CDR1 SEHNR and CDR2 FQNEAQ (reference sequence). As DNA, the CDR3 is TGTGCCAGCAGCTTAGACCTAATCGTTCAGTTCAATGAGCAGTTCTTC. Translation: CASSLDLIVQFNEQFF.

On this clone: One junction end does not reproduce the germline sequence, and a read error may be involved. The chain carries TRBV2 and TRBJ2-3; tentatively, D is TRBD2 (6 bases). The V gene's germline CDR1 is SNHLY and CDR2 FYNNEI. The CDR3 covers 14 residues. The CDR3: CASTERRETDTQYF. The CDR3 nucleotides are TGTGCCAGCACTGAAAGGAGGGAGACAGATACGCAGTATTTT.